Included here is one TCR beta chain sequence, with context. Antigen specificity is unknown. The sample belongs to a study of human CD8 memory T cell subsets. Production of TCR beta libraries used UMI-labeled 5' RACE as the method. TCRdb reanalyzed the 5' RACE reads, giving one entry per CDR3 protein sequence and no DNA. The sample includes roughly 10,000 distinct CDR3 sequences. Notes on the study in general: It was only the T cell receptor beta chains that the study sequenced.

The CDR3 is made up of 15 amino acids. V is TRBV23-1 and J is TRBJ2-7. TRBV23-1 counts as an open reading frame of uncertain function. Sequencing input: CD8+ T cells from PBMCs. The sequence was obtained from a human donor in good health. CDR3 sequence: CASSQSKRRGYEQYF.